Below, 22 T cell receptor beta chains from the same sample are listed, as sequenced in a study of CD8 T cells in ankylosing spondylitis. In TCRdb, the 5' RACE reads were re-called with MiXCR into one record per CDR3 protein. The table has 35,000 or so distinct CDR3 sequences, approximately 5.9% seen once. The sequencing input was blood, either unsorted or a sorted T cell fraction (not recorded which). These receptors all stem from a male donor with ankylosing spondylitis or in good health (not recorded which).

In its sample, this clonotype was seen many times. The CDR3 nucleotides read TGCGCCAGCAGCTGGACAGGGGGCACAGATACGCAGTATTTT. Translating gives CASSWTGGTDTQYF. J is TRBJ2-3 and V is TRBV5-1, with 9 bases matching TRBD1. J was trimmed by 1 base and V by 3 bases; bases with no gene match: 0. The CDR3 contains 14 residues. Germline CDR1 reads SGHRS; CDR2 reads YFSETQ.

The table lists this clonotype with many counts. The chain combines TRBV7-2 with TRBJ2-7; possibly TRBD1 for D (5 bases). Trimming stripped 8 bases from V and 3 bases from J, with 17 bases between. CDR1 is SGHTA and CDR2 is FQGNSA in the germline V gene. There are 14 residues in the CDR3. The CDR3 DNA sequence: TGTGCCAGCTCCTTACGGACAAGGTACTACGAGCAGTACTTC. Amino acids: CASSLRTRYYEQYF.

This clonotype occurred many times. Here the CDR3 reads CASSLYLWGRASDTQYF. The CDR3 DNA follows: TGTGCCAGCAGCTTGTATCTGTGGGGGAGGGCCTCAGATACGCAGTATTTT. The J gene is TRBJ2-3, the V gene TRBV5-5; 7 bases align to TRBD2. The ends lost 1 base at V and 4 bases at J; junction bases unmatched: 12. The CDR3 runs to 17 residues. Germline V lookup: CDR1 SGHKS, CDR2 YYEKEE (reference sequence).

This rearrangement joins TRBV10-3 to TRBJ1-1; 8 bases are shared with TRBD1. Germline CDR1 ENHRY, CDR2 SYGVKD. V was pared by 8 bases and J by 3 bases, with 11 bases of the junction left unmatched. CDR3 length equals 15 residues. The CDR3 region is CAISPADRADTEAFF. CDR3 nucleotide sequence: TGTGCCATCTCTCCAGCGGACAGGGCGGACACTGAAGCTTTCTTT.

Many counts were recorded for this clonotype. This rearrangement joins TRBV7-3 to TRBJ1-2, with D hard to call. V was pared by 3 bases and J by 4 bases, with 21 bases between. Germline CDR1 and CDR2: SGHTA and FQGTGA. The CDR3 extends over 17 amino acids. The CDR3 is CASSFVLDGQTCYGYTF. The DNA of the CDR3 is TGTGCCAGCAGCTTTGTACTCGACGGGCAAACCTGCTATGGCTACACCTTC.

This clonotype was counted ten times or more. V and J are TRBV7-2 and TRBJ2-7, with a weak D call TRBD1 (6 bases). The germline gives CDR1 SGHTA, CDR2 FQGNSA. The CDR3 contains 15 residues. V was pared by 0 bases and J by 1 base, with 10 bases between. The CDR3 bases are TGTGCCAGCAGCTTAGCGACAGGCTTATCCTACGAGCAGTACTTC. This translates into CASSLATGLSYEQYF.

This clonotype appeared many times. V usage is TRBV5-1 and J usage is TRBJ2-1; the D gene is possibly TRBD1 (5 bases). From germline, CDR1 is SGHRS and CDR2 YFSETQ. The CDR3 runs to 13 residues. Trimming removed 3 bases at V and 6 bases at J, with 10 bases between. The CDR3 region is CASSSGSGNEQFF. The DNA for the CDR3 is TGCGCCAGCAGCTCAGGGTCAGGCAATGAGCAGTTCTTC.

This clonotype was picked up many times. CDR3 protein: CASSQTTDTQYF. Here the CDR3 DNA reads TGTGCCAGCAGCCAGACCACAGATACGCAGTATTTT. The V and J genes are TRBV7-2 and TRBJ2-3, with unresolved D. With 5 bases removed from V and 2 bases from J, the gap between germline ends came to 5 bases. Germline V gene data show CDR1 as SGHTA and CDR2 as FQGNSA. The length of the CDR3 is 12 residues.

Ten or more counts support this clonotype. V usage is TRBV24-1 and J usage is TRBJ1-1, with a weak D call TRBD1 (5 bases). V was trimmed by 10 bases and J by 0 bases, leaving 11 bases between them. This CDR3 contains 13 residues. CDR1 is KGHDR, CDR2 SFDVKD, per germline. This chain's CDR3 is CATQGSLNTEAFF. DNA of the CDR3: TGTGCCACTCAGGGATCGTTGAACACTGAAGCTTTCTTT.

This clonotype was seen repeatedly, ten times or more. The chain joins TRBV12-3 or TRBV12-4 to TRBJ1-5; 7 bases are shared with TRBD1. The CDR3 is made up of 19 amino acids. The junction had 24 bases not matched to a gene; V was cut back by 8 bases and J by 5 bases. The CDR3: CASGFASLLRDRGYQPQHF. The CDR3 nucleotides are TGTGCCAGCGGCTTCGCCTCACTACTCCGGGACAGAGGCTATCAGCCCCAGCATTTT.

This clonotype appeared many times. The chain carries TRBV2 and TRBJ1-3; no clear D gene. V was clipped by 5 bases and J by 1 base, with 6 bases between them. Germline CDR1 and CDR2: SNHLY and FYNNEI. The CDR3 is 13 amino acids. This CDR3 is CASSTNSGNTIYF. For the CDR3, the DNA is TGTGCCAGCAGTACTAATTCTGGAAACACCATATATTTT. Using reference TRBV2 and TRBJ1-3 for the parts outside the CDR3, the full variable domain is EPEVTQTPSHQVTQMGQEVILRCVPISNHLYFYWYRQILGQKVEFLVSFYNNEISEKSEIFDDQFSVERPDGSNFTLKIRSTKLEDSAMYFCASSTNSGNTIYFGEGSWLTVV.

This clonotype was picked up many times. The chain recombines TRBV20-1 with TRBJ1-6; unclear D gene. V gave up 0 bases and J gave up 14 bases, with 17 bases separating them. Germline CDR1 and CDR2: DFQATT and SNEGSKA (reference sequence). The CDR3 is 14 residues long. This chain's CDR3 is CSARDQRLISTLHF. The CDR3 bases are TGCAGTGCTAGAGATCAAAGGCTAATCTCCACCCTCCACTTT.

This clonotype has ten or more counts. The chain uses TRBV11-2 and TRBJ2-1; D ambiguous. The length of the CDR3 is 14 residues. V lost 4 bases and J lost 8, with 15 bases in between. The V gene's germline CDR1 is SGHAT and CDR2 FQNNGV. DNA of the CDR3: TGTGCCAGCAGCTCGCAATACCGGGTCGATGAGCAGTTCTTC. This gives the protein CASSSQYRVDEQFF.

This clonotype has ten or more counts. The genes are TRBV5-1 and TRBJ2-1; no clear D. The CDR3 extends over 16 amino acids. Germline values: CDR1 SGHRS, CDR2 YFSETQ. The V end lost 0 bases, the J end lost 9 bases, and 19 bases lay between the germline ends. The CDR3 sequence is CASSLALVTFFSEQFF. CDR3 DNA sequence: TGCGCCAGCAGCTTGGCCCTGGTTACTTTTTTTTCTGAGCAGTTCTTC.

This clonotype was detected many times. The chain links TRBV20-1 to TRBJ2-5, with 7 positions matching TRBD1. J gave up 1 base and V 4 bases, and 9 bases lay outside the gene matches. Per the germline V gene, CDR1 is DFQATT and CDR2 is SNEGSKA (reference sequence). This CDR3 spans 15 amino acids. CDR3 sequence reads: CSATKTGIIQETQYF. The CDR3 DNA reads as TGCAGTGCTACCAAGACAGGGATAATCCAAGAGACCCAGTACTTC.

This clonotype has just one count. The chain employs TRBV10-3 and TRBJ2-1; a possible D gene is TRBD2 (6 bases). With 8 bases removed from V and 5 bases from J, the gap between germline ends came to 19 bases. Germline V CDR1 and CDR2: ENHRY, SYGVKD. The CDR3 extends over 15 amino acids. Written as DNA, the CDR3 is TGTGCCATCGGCCCCGGGGTCAGCGGGCACAATGAGCAGTTCTTC. Its protein is CAIGPGVSGHNEQFF.

Regarding this clonotype: Since a much larger clone is just one base distant, this may be a read error. The J gene is TRBJ2-5, the V gene TRBV12-3 or TRBV12-4; 7 bases are a match to TRBD1. The trim removed 7 bases at V and 5 bases at J, leaving 13 bases unmatched. This CDR3 has 15 amino acids. CDR3 in DNA: TGTGCCAGCAACCCAGGACAGGTAGAAGGGGAGACCCAGTACTTC. It is translated as CASNPGQVEGETQYF.

This clonotype has at least ten counts. This chain joins TRBV9 and TRBJ2-5; D may correspond to TRBD1 or TRBD2 (7 bases each). The V end lost 4 bases, the J end lost 4 bases, and 20 bases lay between the germline ends. CDR1 is SGDLS and CDR2 is YYNGEE in the germline V gene. This CDR3 region has 16 residues. CDR3 residues: CASSRRGGQSAETQYF. In DNA form, the CDR3 reads TGTGCCAGCAGCAGGAGGGGGGGACAGTCGGCAGAGACCCAGTACTTC.

This clonotype was detected ten times or more. V and J are TRBV6-5 and TRBJ1-2; D is uncertain. Germline-derived CDR1 and CDR2 are MNHEY and SVGAGI. V lost 0 bases and J 0 bases, leaving 5 bases between the germline ends. The CDR3 sequence is 14 residues long. In nucleotides, the CDR3 is TGTGCCAGCAGTTACTCGAATACTAACTATGGCTACACCTTC. Amino acids: CASSYSNTNYGYTF.

This clonotype came up many times. The rearrangement links TRBV7-3 to TRBJ2-2; maybe TRBD2 (6 bases). CDR1 and CDR2 from the germline V gene are SGHTA and FQGTGA. V lost 3 bases and J lost 0, with 14 bases in between. This CDR3 region has 17 residues. The CDR3 spells CASSFRSGTSNTGELFF. The CDR3 nucleotides are TGTGCCAGCAGCTTCCGCTCCGGGACTTCGAACACCGGGGAGCTGTTTTTT.

In this sample, this clonotype turned up many times. This chain connects TRBV12-3 or TRBV12-4 to TRBJ1-5; unclear D gene. Deletions cut 3 bases from V and 5 bases from J, with 8 bases between. There are 13 residues in the CDR3. This CDR3 reads CASSLTGDQPQHF. In DNA, the CDR3 is TGTGCCAGCAGTTTGACCGGGGATCAGCCCCAGCATTTT.

This clonotype was seen repeatedly, ten times or more. The chain links TRBV4-2 to TRBJ2-3; 11 bases fit TRBD2. The CDR3 has 16 residues. CDR1 is LGHNA and CDR2 is YNFKEQ in the germline V gene. The trim removed 4 bases at V and 3 bases at J, leaving 6 bases unmatched. CDR3 loop: CASSLQTSGITDTQYF. The CDR3 DNA is TGTGCCAGCAGCCTCCAGACTAGCGGGATTACAGATACGCAGTATTTT.